The 27 T cell receptor beta chains presented below share a single source sample, sequenced in a study of cytomegalovirus exposure and HLA in healthy donors. This PCR relied on a set of 60 Vbeta primers and 13 Jbeta primers. Clones were read by immunoSEQ multiplex PCR, and TCRdb kept only the in-frame ones, dropping some. Of roughly 110,000 clones detected, 81% appear once; the ten largest clones hold about 2.3%. The specimen sequenced was PBMCs. These receptor sequences come from a man aged 25-45 years in good health and CMV-seronegative.

The chain employs TRBV6-1 and TRBJ2-3; 7 bases fit TRBD1. The CDR3 sequence is 15 residues long. CDR1 and CDR2 from the germline V gene are MNHNS and SASEGT. V lost 2 bases, J lost 3 bases, and 5 bases stayed unmatched. CDR3 amino acids: CASSESAGGTDTQYF. The CDR3 DNA reads as TGTGCCAGCAGTGAAAGTGCAGGGGGTACAGATACGCAGTATTTT.

This clone was counted a few times. The CDR3, as DNA: TGTGCCAGCAGCTTGGGACAGGGGCCTCAGCCCCAGCATTTT. Encoded protein: CASSLGQGPQPQHF. The rearrangement uses TRBV5-6 and TRBJ1-5; 8 positions match TRBD1. The CDR3 is made up of 14 amino acids. CDR1 is SGHDT, CDR2 YYEEEE, per germline. V dropped 0 bases and J dropped 6; count of bases not matched to a gene: 2.

The chain combines TRBV4-1 with TRBJ2-1; 11 nucleotides match TRBD2. This CDR3 is built from 12 residues. Germline CDR1 is MGHRA and CDR2 is YSYEKL. The V and J ends lost 10 bases and 5 bases, in that order; junction bases with no gene match: 1. The CDR3 DNA follows: TGCGCCACTAGCGGGGGGCACAATGAGCAGTTCTTC. This sequence encodes CATSGGHNEQFF.

The sample holds a few counts of this clone. The V gene is TRBV5-6, the J gene TRBJ1-4; possible D gene TRBD1, 6 bases. V shed 4 bases and J shed 8 bases, with 9 bases lying between them. Germline CDR1 is SGHDT and CDR2 is YYEEEE. CDR3 length equals 12 residues. The CDR3 loop reads CASSAQGEKLFF. The DNA for the CDR3 is TGTGCCAGCAGCGCGCAGGGGGAAAAACTGTTTTTT.

This clone occurred a few times. V gene TRBV4-1 combines with J gene TRBJ2-7; 9 nucleotides match TRBD2. Germline V gene data show CDR1 as MGHRA and CDR2 as YSYEKL. V gave up 1 base and J gave up 3 bases; unmatched junction bases: 10. The CDR3 is 17 amino acids. The CDR3 is CASSQATSGGSFYEQYF. The DNA for the CDR3 is TGCGCCAGCAGCCAAGCGACGAGCGGGGGGTCCTTCTACGAGCAGTACTTC.

For the CDR3, the DNA is TGTGCCAGCAGCTCTAGGGGGGACAGGGGAGTTCGGGGCTACACCTTC. Amino acids: CASSSRGDRGVRGYTF. The chain is built from TRBV7-2 and TRBJ1-2; 10 positions agree with TRBD1. This CDR3 spans 16 amino acids. From germline, CDR1 is SGHTA and CDR2 FQGNSA. The V segment lost 4 bases and the J segment 8 bases; nucleotides outside the gene matches: 13. Combining the CDR3 with reference TRBV7-2 and TRBJ1-2 gives the whole variable domain GAGVSQSPSNKVTEKGKDVELRCDPISGHTALYWYRQSLGQGLEFLIYFQGNSAPDKSGLPSDRFSAERTGGSVSTLTIQRTQQEDSAVYLCASSSRGDRGVRGYTFGSGTRLTVV.

This chain links TRBV9 with TRBJ1-3, with unresolved D. V lost 2 bases, J lost 3 bases, and 12 bases lay in between. The germline gives CDR1 SGDLS, CDR2 YYNGEE. The CDR3 covers 15 residues. CDR3: CASSVANAGGNTIYF. In DNA form, the CDR3 reads TGTGCCAGCAGCGTGGCCAACGCGGGTGGAAACACCATATATTTT.

The V call is TRBV5-1, the J call TRBJ2-1; TRBD1 matches 9 bases. Germline CDR1 and CDR2: SGHRS and YFSETQ. The trim removed 4 bases at V and 0 bases at J, leaving 2 bases unmatched. This CDR3 region has 15 residues. For the CDR3, the DNA is TGCGCCAGCAGCGGGGACAGGGCCTCCTACAATGAGCAGTTCTTC. Encoded protein: CASSGDRASYNEQFF.

The chain is built from TRBV29-1 and TRBJ2-3; 9 nucleotides match TRBD2. Germline assignment: CDR1 SQVTM and CDR2 ANQGSEA. The J segment lost 7 bases and the V segment lost 1 base, leaving 9 bases of the junction unmatched. This CDR3 is 15 amino acids long. The CDR3 spells CSVEGVAGEGYTQYF. CDR3 nucleotides: TGCAGCGTTGAAGGGGTAGCGGGAGAAGGGTATACGCAGTATTTT.

This clone was counted once. The chain uses TRBV30 and TRBJ2-7, with D unclear. Germline V gene sequence: CDR1 GTSNPN, CDR2 SVGIG (reference sequence). Trimming stripped 2 bases from V and 1 base from J, with 6 bases between. This CDR3 region has 12 residues. In DNA, the CDR3 is TGTGCCTGGAGTAGCGATTCCTACGAGCAGTACTTC. Translated: CAWSSDSYEQYF.

The chain recombines TRBV6-5 with TRBJ1-2; 10 positions agree with TRBD1. The CDR3 totals 15 residues. CDR1 MNHEY and CDR2 SVGAGI come from the germline V gene. The V segment lost 2 bases and the J segment 8 bases; nucleotides outside the gene matches: 8. CDR3 region: CASSYIEGQGSGYTF. The CDR3 DNA follows: TGTGCCAGCAGTTACATTGAGGGACAGGGGAGCGGCTACACCTTC.

CDR3 nucleotides: TGTGCCAGCAGTTTAGGGGCCGGCTACGAGCAGTACTTC. It specifies CASSLGAGYEQYF. The chain is built from TRBV27 and TRBJ2-5; D possibly corresponds to TRBD1 (5 bases). TRBJ2-7 explains the end of the DNA better; the J call may be wrong. This CDR3 spans 13 amino acids. The germline V gene has CDR1 MNHEY and CDR2 SMNVEV (reference sequence).

This clone appeared a single time. The CDR3 sequence: CASSERFPGNTEAFF. For the CDR3, the DNA is TGTGCCAGCAGTGAACGGTTCCCTGGGAACACTGAAGCTTTCTTT. The rearrangement joins TRBV2 to TRBJ1-1; the D is unclear. Looked up from germline, CDR1 is SNHLY and CDR2 is FYNNEI. V dropped 2 bases and J dropped 1 base, with 11 bases sitting between them. The CDR3 covers 15 residues.

The chain employs TRBV5-1 and TRBJ1-1, with unresolved D. The CDR3 loop spans 13 amino acids. The germline V and J ends were trimmed by 3 bases and 8 bases, with 14 bases remaining between them. Germline values: CDR1 SGHRS, CDR2 YFSETQ. The chain's CDR3 is CASSYNEGGEAFF. The CDR3 bases are TGCGCCAGCAGCTATAACGAGGGAGGGGAAGCTTTCTTT.

The J gene is TRBJ1-1, the V gene TRBV30; D ambiguous. The CDR3 runs 13 residues. The germline gives CDR1 GTSNPN, CDR2 SVGIG (reference sequence). Trimming shortened V by 4 bases and J by 1 base, and 10 bases separated the two germline ends. The CDR3 is CAWKRLPNTEAFF. The DNA for the CDR3 is TGTGCCTGGAAGAGGCTGCCGAACACTGAAGCTTTCTTT. The entire variable domain, with the rest obtained from reference TRBV30 and TRBJ1-1, is as follows: SQTIHQWPATLVQPVGSPLSLECTVEGTSNPNLYWYRQAAGRGLQLLFYSVGIGQISSEVPQNLSASRPQDRQFILSSKKLLLSDSGFYLCAWKRLPNTEAFFGQGTRLTVV.

The CDR3 loop is CASSLDLAPNEQFF. The CDR3 nucleotides read TGTGCCAGCAGCTTAGACCTAGCGCCAAATGAGCAGTTCTTC. This sequence joins TRBV7-2 and TRBJ2-1; D perhaps matches TRBD2 (6 bases). The CDR3 is 14 amino acids. Germline values: CDR1 SGHTA, CDR2 FQGNSA. Trimming cost V 1 base and J 7 bases, with 11 bases left between them.

The chain uses TRBV28 and TRBJ1-2; D remains ambiguous. This CDR3 has 14 residues. From germline, CDR1 is MDHEN and CDR2 SYDVKM. Trimming pared 7 bases from V and 8 bases from J, leaving 20 bases between. The CDR3 DNA reads TGTGCCAGCACCCCCTCGTTCCGAGAGAAGGGCTACACCTTC. This gives the protein CASTPSFREKGYTF.

Of note for this clone: The junction shows a germline mismatch at one end, possibly a read error. This sequence joins TRBV6-1 and TRBJ2-6, with TRBD1 as a possible D gene (6 bases). This CDR3 is 15 amino acids long. Per the germline V gene, CDR1 is MNHNS and CDR2 is SASEGT. The CDR3 region has the DNA TGTGCCAGCAGGGAAGGGACAACCGGGGCCAACGTCCTGACTTTC. This sequence encodes CASREGTTGANVLTF.

This chain joins TRBV11-2 and TRBJ2-6; 8 bases map to TRBD1. V dropped 5 bases and J dropped 0; count of bases not matched to a gene: 12. CDR3 length: 19 amino acids. The germline gives CDR1 SGHAT, CDR2 FQNNGV. The CDR3 DNA follows: TGTGCCAGCAGCCCGATCCAGGGGGCGCGAGCCTCTGGGGCCAACGTCCTGACTTTC. This translates into CASSPIQGARASGANVLTF.

The rearrangement links TRBV2 to TRBJ2-5, with TRBD1 identical over 9 bases. CDR1 is SNHLY, CDR2 FYNNEI, per germline. The length of the CDR3 is 15 residues. J lost 8 bases, V lost 8 bases, and 15 bases had no gene match. The CDR3 DNA follows: TGTGCCAGCCTGGGTACTTTGACAGGGGGAAGAACCCAGTACTTC. Translation gives CASLGTLTGGRTQYF.

This chain connects TRBV5-1 to TRBJ2-7; 8 bases are shared with TRBD2. CDR1 is SGHRS and CDR2 is YFSETQ in the germline V gene. The V gene end was trimmed by 2 bases and the J gene end by 7 bases; junction bases not matched to a gene: 14. The CDR3 totals 16 residues. In DNA form, the CDR3 reads TGCGCCAGCAGCTTACCGGTACTAGCGGACCCGGGGGAGCAGTACTTC. Translation: CASSLPVLADPGEQYF.

With regard to this clone: Within the sample, other DNA sequences also encode this same CDR3. CDR3 amino acids: CASSLGTGGSYEQYF. The DNA for the CDR3 is TGTGCCAGCAGCCTCGGGACAGGGGGAAGCTACGAGCAGTACTTC. The chain joins TRBV27 to TRBJ2-7, with 11 bases aligning to TRBD1. V gave up 6 bases and J gave up 3 bases; unmatched junction bases: 7. CDR3 length equals 15 residues. Germline assignment: CDR1 MNHEY and CDR2 SMNVEV (reference sequence).

The chain links TRBV4-1 to TRBJ2-1, with D possibly being TRBD1 (6 bases). Per germline, CDR1 MGHRA and CDR2 YSYEKL. Trimming shortened V by 1 base and J by 5 bases, and 9 bases separated the two germline ends. The CDR3 sequence is 14 residues long. The CDR3 DNA is TGCGCCAGCAGCCAAGGCAGGGGCCACAATGAGCAGTTCTTC. Translating gives CASSQGRGHNEQFF.

This clone showed up just once. The chain employs TRBV2 and TRBJ1-6; 9 positions match TRBD1. The CDR3 spans 18 residues. The junction had 5 bases not matched to a gene; V was cut back by 1 base and J by 1 base. CDR1 and CDR2 (germline): SNHLY, FYNNEI. Here the CDR3 reads CASSEVLGQGSYNSPLHF. The CDR3 DNA reads as TGTGCCAGCAGTGAAGTACTGGGACAGGGTTCCTATAATTCACCCCTCCACTTT.

The J gene is TRBJ2-1, the V gene TRBV4-1, with TRBD2 as a possible D gene (6 bases). V lost 0 bases to trimming and J lost 0 bases, with 12 bases between them. The germline V gene encodes CDR1 MGHRA and CDR2 YSYEKL. The CDR3 is made up of 17 amino acids. CDR3 nucleotide sequence: TGCGCCAGCAGCCAAGATGGAGGGAGTCTCTCCTACAATGAGCAGTTCTTC. As protein: CASSQDGGSLSYNEQFF.

The table lists this clone with a few counts. The chain couples TRBV6-5 to TRBJ1-6; TRBD1 agrees at 7 bases. The V and J ends lost 6 bases and 9 bases, in that order; junction bases with no gene match: 5. Germline V lookup: CDR1 MNHEY, CDR2 SVGAGI. The CDR3 runs 13 residues. The CDR3, as DNA: TGTGCCAGCAGGTCGACAGGGACTTCACCCCTCCACTTT. Its protein product is CASRSTGTSPLHF.

This chain joins TRBV5-6 and TRBJ2-7; 10 nucleotides align to TRBD2. V lost 4 bases, J lost 9 bases, and 13 bases stayed unmatched. Germline V gene lookup returns CDR1 SGHDT and CDR2 YYEEEE. This CDR3 is 15 amino acids long. The CDR3, as DNA: TGTGCCAGCAGCGGGGAGCTAGCGGGGGATCCGGGGCAGTACTTC. It yields the protein CASSGELAGDPGQYF.